Given below is one T cell receptor (beta chain) in context. This sample stems from a study of early T cells in non-severe SARS-CoV-2 infection. Study summary: Unsorted whole-blood RNA was sequenced in bulk, leaving chains unpaired.

In the library, individual cDNA molecules carried attached unique molecular identifiers. Each CDR3 protein is one row after TCRdb ran MiXCR on the 5' RACE reads. The table lists under 85,000 distinct CDR3 sequences, about 9.4% of them singletons. Germline CDR1 reads GTSNPN; CDR2 reads SVGIG (reference sequence). After removal of 2 bases from V and 1 base from J, the junction contained 8 bases not matched to a gene. This CDR3 has 15 residues. V is TRBV30 and J is TRBJ2-7; 7 bases map to TRBD1. This receptor was taken from an adult who was a healthcare worker with PCR-confirmed SARS-CoV-2 infection or an uninfected control (not recorded which). Sequencing input: whole blood. The CDR3, as DNA: TGTGCCTGGAGTCCCTCAGGGACAGCATCCTACGAGCAGTACTTC. Amino acid sequence: CAWSPSGTASYEQYF.